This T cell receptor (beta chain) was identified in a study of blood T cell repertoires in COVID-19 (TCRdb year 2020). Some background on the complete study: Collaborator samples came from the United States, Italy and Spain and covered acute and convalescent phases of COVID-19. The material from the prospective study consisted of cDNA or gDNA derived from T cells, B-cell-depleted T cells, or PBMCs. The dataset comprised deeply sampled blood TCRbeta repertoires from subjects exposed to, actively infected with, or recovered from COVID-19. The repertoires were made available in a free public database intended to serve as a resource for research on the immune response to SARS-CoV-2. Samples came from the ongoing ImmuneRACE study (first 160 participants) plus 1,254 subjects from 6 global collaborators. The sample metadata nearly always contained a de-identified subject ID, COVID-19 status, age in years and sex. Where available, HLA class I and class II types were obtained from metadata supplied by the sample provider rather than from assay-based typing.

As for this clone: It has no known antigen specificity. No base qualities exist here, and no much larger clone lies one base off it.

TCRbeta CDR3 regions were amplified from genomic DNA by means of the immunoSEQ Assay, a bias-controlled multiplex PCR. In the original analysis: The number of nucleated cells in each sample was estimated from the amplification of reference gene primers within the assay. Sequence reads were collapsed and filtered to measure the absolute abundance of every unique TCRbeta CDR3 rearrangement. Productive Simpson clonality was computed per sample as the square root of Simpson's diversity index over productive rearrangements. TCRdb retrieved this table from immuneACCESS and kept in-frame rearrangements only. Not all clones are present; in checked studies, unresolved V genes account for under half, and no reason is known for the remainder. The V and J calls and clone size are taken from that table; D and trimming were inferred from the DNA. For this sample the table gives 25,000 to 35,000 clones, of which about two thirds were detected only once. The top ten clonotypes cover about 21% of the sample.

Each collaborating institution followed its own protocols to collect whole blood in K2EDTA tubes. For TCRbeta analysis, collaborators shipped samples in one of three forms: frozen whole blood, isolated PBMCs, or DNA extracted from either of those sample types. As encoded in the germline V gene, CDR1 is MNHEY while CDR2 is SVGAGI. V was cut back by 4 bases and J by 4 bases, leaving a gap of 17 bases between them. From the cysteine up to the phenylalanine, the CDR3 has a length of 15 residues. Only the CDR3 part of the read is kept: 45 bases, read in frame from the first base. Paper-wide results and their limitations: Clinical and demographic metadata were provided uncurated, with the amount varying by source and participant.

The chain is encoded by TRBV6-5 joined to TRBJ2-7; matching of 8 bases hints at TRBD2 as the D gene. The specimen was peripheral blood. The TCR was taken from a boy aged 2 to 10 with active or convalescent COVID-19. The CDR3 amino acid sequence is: CASSFLAGQTYEQYF. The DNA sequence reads TGTGCCAGCAGTTTCTTAGCGGGACAGACTTACGAGCAGTACTTC.